This is a list of T cell receptor beta chains from one sample in a study of blood T cell repertoires in COVID-19. Sequenced by immunoSEQ multiplex PCR; TCRdb stores in-frame clones only, minus some. In the table there are 150,000 to 200,000 clones, 87% of which are singletons. Input material: PBMCs or T cells enriched from blood (not recorded which). The receptors were gathered from a woman in her forties or fifties who had recovered from COVID-19. Each CDR3 is given with its conserved first and last residue. A D gene is named only where the DNA matches it firmly. Size is stated for part of the rows, as once, few or many counts, or as a class when the clone is expanded.

j_call d_call clone_size v_call cdr3_nt cdr3_aa
TRBJ1-2 TRBD1 - TRBV29-1 TGCAGCGTTGAGAGGCAGGGGGCTGGCTATGGCTACACCTTC CSVERQGAGYGYTF
TRBJ2-3 TRBD2 many TRBV7-9 TGTGCCTGGGTCGGAAGCGGGAGAACCACAGATACGCAGTATTTT CAWVGSGRTTDTQYF
TRBJ1-3 TRBD1 - TRBV7-6 TGTGCCAGCAGCCCAGAACCGGGACAGGGGGCCTTCGGAAACACCATATATTTT CASSPEPGQGAFGNTIYF
TRBJ1-2 TRBD1 - TRBV30 TGTGCCTGGAGTGTACTCCGGGGACAGCCTACTAACTATGGCTACACCTTC CAWSVLRGQPTNYGYTF
TRBJ1-1 - - TRBV5-4 TGTGCCAGCAGCCGCCGACAGAACTCGAACACTGAAGCTTTCTTT CASSRRQNSNTEAFF
TRBJ2-1 - - TRBV2 TGTGCCAGCAGTGCTGAACAGGGGACTTATAATGAGCAGTTCTTC CASSAEQGTYNEQFF
TRBJ2-5 - - TRBV7-6 TGTGCCAGCAGCACCAGGGGATTCCAAGAGACCCAGTACTTC CASSTRGFQETQYF
TRBJ2-7 TRBD2 - TRBV20-1 TGCAGTGCTAGTCTGAATAGCGGGAGGGCGGCCTACGAGCAGTACTTC CSASLNSGRAAYEQYF
TRBJ2-2 TRBD1 - TRBV6-5 TGTGCCAGCAGGCCGGGACAGATTAACACCGGGGAGCTGTTTTTT CASRPGQINTGELFF
TRBJ2-3 TRBD2 - TRBV19 TGTGCCACGGGACTAAACTTACTCACAGATACGCAGTATTTT CATGLNLLTDTQYF
TRBJ2-1 - - TRBV19 TGTGCCAGTACTGGCCTAGCAGCCTACAATGAGCAGTTCTTC CASTGLAAYNEQFF
TRBJ1-2 TRBD1 - TRBV19 TGTGCCACCACAAGGACAGGGAGTTTTGGCTACACCTTC CATTRTGSFGYTF
TRBJ1-5 TRBD1 few TRBV10-3 TGTGCCATCTCGACAGGGCTGGCTCAGCCCCAGCATTTT CAISTGLAQPQHF
TRBJ1-4 - - TRBV10-1 TGCGCCAACAGCCGGGTTTTAAATGAAAAACTGTTTTTT CANSRVLNEKLFF
TRBJ2-7 - - TRBV11-3 TGTGCCAGCAGCTTAGGGACAAGGCCCGAGCAGTACTTC CASSLGTRPEQYF
TRBJ2-3 - - TRBV28 TGTGCCAGCAACCCCCTGGAGCGGAGCACAGATACGCAGTATTTT CASNPLERSTDTQYF
TRBJ2-3 - - TRBV6-1 TGTGCCAGCAGTGATGGGCAGGGGCGGACAGATACGCAGTATTTT CASSDGQGRTDTQYF
TRBJ1-1 - - TRBV21-1 TGTGCCAGCAGCAAAGGGCGGACTGAAGCTTTCTTT CASSKGRTEAFF
TRBJ1-1 TRBD1 once TRBV5-8 TGTGCCAGCAGCCTGACAGGGGGCAAATGGGCTTTCTTT CASSLTGGKWAFF
TRBJ2-2 TRBD1 - TRBV5-4 TGTGCCAGCAGCCCACGGACAGGCGGGGAGCTGTTTTTT CASSPRTGGELFF
TRBJ2-1 - - TRBV7-2 TGTGCCAGCGGGGGCAGGGCCAAGGGTAATGAGCAGTTCTTC CASGGRAKGNEQFF
TRBJ1-2 TRBD1 - TRBV4-1 TGCGCCAGCAGCCAGTCAATGACAGGGTTTAGTGGCTACACCTTC CASSQSMTGFSGYTF
TRBJ2-3 - once TRBV5-6 TGTGCCAGCAGCGCTAACAGCGGCAGATGGCCCACGGGGCAGTATTTT CASSANSGRWPTGQYF
TRBJ2-1 TRBD2 - TRBV7-2 TGTGCCAGCAGCTTAGCCCCTCGGGAGCGGGGGACCTACAATGAGCAGTTCTTC CASSLAPRERGTYNEQFF
TRBJ1-4 - - TRBV28 TGTGCCAGCAGTTTACAGGCAACTAATGAAAAACTGTTTTTT CASSLQATNEKLFF
TRBJ1-2 TRBD1 - TRBV4-1 TGCGCCAGCAGCCAAGGTCCCGCAACAGGGGGCGGGTATGGCTACACCTTC CASSQGPATGGGYGYTF
TRBJ2-5 TRBD2 - TRBV4-2 TGTGCCAGCAGCCAAGAACCAGCGGGAGCGCCACAGACCCAGTACTTC CASSQEPAGAPQTQYF
TRBJ2-2 TRBD1 - TRBV27 TGTGCCAGCAGGGACAGGGTTAACACCGGGGAGCTGTTTTTT CASRDRVNTGELFF
TRBJ2-2 - - TRBV6-5 TGTGCCAGCAAAGGACAGGGAGGGACCGGGGAGCTGTTTTTT CASKGQGGTGELFF
TRBJ1-1 TRBD1 many TRBV19 TGTGCCAGTAGCCCGAGACAGGGGGCGAACACTGAAGCTTTCTTT CASSPRQGANTEAFF
TRBJ1-1 - - TRBV3-1/TRBV3-2 TGTGCCAGCAGTACATTAAACACTGAAGCTTTCTTT CASSTLNTEAFF
TRBJ1-2 - - TRBV11-3 TGTGCCAGCCAAGCTCAGGAGGGAGCTAACTATGGCTACACCTTC CASQAQEGANYGYTF
TRBJ1-2 - - TRBV19 TGTGCCAGTAGTCCCCGGGAAACGAACTATGGCTACACCTTC CASSPRETNYGYTF
TRBJ1-1 - - TRBV7-9 TGTGCCAGCAGCCCCTCCGGAGGCCACACTGAAGCTTTCTTT CASSPSGGHTEAFF
TRBJ2-1 - - TRBV25-1 TGTGCCAGCAGTCTAGGAGCGCCCTCCTACAATGAGCAGTTCTTC CASSLGAPSYNEQFF
TRBJ2-1 - - TRBV10-1 TGCGCCAGCAGTGACCCCAACAATGAGCAGTTCTTC CASSDPNNEQFF
TRBJ2-1 - - TRBV7-6 TGTGCCAGCAGCTCATCGGGAGCACTCTCCTCCAATGAGCAGTTCTTC CASSSSGALSSNEQFF
TRBJ2-1 TRBD2 - TRBV9 TGTGCCAGCAGGCCGATACTAGCGCCCTACAATGAGCAGTTCTTC CASRPILAPYNEQFF
TRBJ1-4 - once TRBV21-1 TGTGCCAGCGTGGGCCCACTTAATGAAAAACTGTTTTTT CASVGPLNEKLFF
TRBJ2-1 TRBD2 - TRBV6-5 TGTGCCAGCAGTTACGATAGCGGGGACAACAATGAGCAGTTCTTC CASSYDSGDNNEQFF
TRBJ1-2 TRBD1 - TRBV5-6 TGTGCCAGCAGCGCCCGGGACAGGGGTATCGGCTATGGCTACACCTTC CASSARDRGIGYGYTF